The rows below give T cell receptor beta chains drawn from one sample of a study of blood T cell repertoires in COVID-19. Data came from immunoSEQ multiplex PCR; TCRdb stores just in-frame clones and leaves some out. The sample records 90,000 to 100,000 clones, approximately 70% being singletons. The sample was peripheral blood. The receptors stem from a woman in her fifties or sixties in a cohort sampled during active or convalescent COVID-19. Each CDR3 is given with its conserved first and last residue. A D gene is named only where the DNA matches it firmly. Clone size is stated in some rows and not others, as once, few, many or a class when expanded.

J	V	size	D	CDR3
TRBJ2-3	TRBV30	-	-	CAWNRQVTDTQYF
TRBJ2-7	TRBV5-1	once	-	CASSHYRGTDEQYF
TRBJ2-1	TRBV14	-	TRBD2	CASSQRGRGGLYNEQFF
TRBJ1-6	TRBV27	-	-	CASTPRGNSPLHF
TRBJ2-3	TRBV29-1	-	TRBD2	CSVEDLGTSGGGSPYTQYF
TRBJ2-7	TRBV10-3	once	TRBD1	CAISDQIQGADEQYF
TRBJ2-5	TRBV9	-	-	CASSVEGIAGETQYF
TRBJ2-2	TRBV19	-	TRBD2	CASSATSGGRGELFF
TRBJ1-5	TRBV7-9	many	-	CASSLLERRRLYSNQPQHF
TRBJ1-5	TRBV2	-	-	CASSEAPPGNQPQHF
TRBJ2-3	TRBV30	-	TRBD2	CAWSLNPPGGASDTQYF
TRBJ2-2	TRBV3-1/TRBV3-2	once	TRBD2	CASVSSGSGELFF
TRBJ1-5	TRBV6-1	once	TRBD1	CASSVGQGGGSSNQPQHF
TRBJ2-1	TRBV18	-	TRBD1	CASSPGQGSYNEQFF
TRBJ2-1	TRBV10-2	-	TRBD2	CASIDASGVDEQFF
TRBJ2-5	TRBV5-6	-	TRBD2	CASSGRKLAGGRGETQYF
TRBJ2-1	TRBV5-1	once	-	CASTSGLPNYNEQFF
TRBJ2-1	TRBV7-2	few	-	CASSLAGAPSEEQFF
TRBJ1-5	TRBV5-1	-	-	CASSLDGDNQPQHF
TRBJ1-2	TRBV11-1	few	TRBD1	CASSQSGQGLYGYTF
TRBJ2-7	TRBV3-1/TRBV3-2	-	-	CASSQGPEGSYEQYF
TRBJ2-5	TRBV5-1	-	TRBD1	CASSSGTGQETQYF
TRBJ2-3	TRBV11-3	-	TRBD2	CASSPRASGADTQYF
TRBJ2-1	TRBV29-1	-	-	CSVEEPGSPQFF
TRBJ2-5	TRBV2	-	TRBD2	CASSPGTSGGTRYQETQYF
TRBJ2-7	TRBV2	-	-	CASKPGPHEQYF
TRBJ2-3	TRBV5-4	-	-	CASSSPRGLGTDTQYF
TRBJ1-4	TRBV6-4	-	-	CASSDRGGTNEKLFF
TRBJ1-2	TRBV18	-	-	CASSSYYGYTF
TRBJ1-5	TRBV27	few	-	CASRQGAVSNQPQHF
TRBJ2-7	TRBV27	-	TRBD1	CASKRTGSIGEQYF
TRBJ1-1	TRBV5-1	-	-	CASSLELRSGLNTEAFF
TRBJ2-1	TRBV5-1	-	-	CASSLIREQFF
TRBJ1-1	TRBV28	-	-	CASTGGILNTEAFF
TRBJ2-5	TRBV11-1	-	-	CASSDRQDEETQYF
TRBJ2-1	TRBV6-6	once	TRBD2	CASSPSGVSYNEQFF
TRBJ1-1	TRBV9	once	-	CASSPHGKAEAFF
TRBJ2-1	TRBV6-2/TRBV6-3	-	TRBD2	CASSYSIGGFSYNEQFF
TRBJ1-6	TRBV19	-	TRBD1	CASSIRQGVITLHF
TRBJ2-1	TRBV7-8	once	TRBD1	CASSARQGDSYNEQFF
TRBJ2-1	TRBV18	-	TRBD2	CASSQLAGTYNEQFF
TRBJ1-2	TRBV2	-	-	CASMTDVGGYTF